Listed below are T cell receptor beta chains from one sample, sequenced in a study of T cells in localized non-small cell lung cancer. Libraries were prepared by immunoSEQ multiplex PCR; TCRdb keeps only in-frame clonotypes and omits some of them. The table has around 64,000 clones, more than 80% seen once; the top ten hold roughly 5%. The material sequenced was PBMCs, taken before any cancer treatment. These receptors originate from a man aged 40 to 70 with stage II lung adenocarcinoma. Each CDR3 is given with its conserved first and last residue. A D gene is named only where the DNA matches it firmly. Clone size is not always given. Where it is, it says once, few, many or a class for expanded clones.

j_call,v_call,d_call,clone_size,cdr3_aa,cdr3_nt
TRBJ2-6,TRBV30,.,.,CAWSPPLSGANVLTF,TGTGCCTGGAGCCCTCCTCTCTCTGGGGCCAACGTCCTGACTTTC
TRBJ1-2,TRBV10-2,.,.,CATKRDDYGYTF,TGCGCCACTAAGAGGGACGACTATGGCTACACCTTC
TRBJ1-1,TRBV5-1,.,few,CASTPGDGDTEAFF,TGCGCCAGCACCCCAGGGGATGGGGACACTGAAGCTTTCTTT
TRBJ1-5,TRBV6-4,.,.,CASTAAGDSNQPQHF,TGTGCCAGCACCGCTGCAGGGGATAGCAATCAGCCCCAGCATTTT
TRBJ2-3,TRBV5-1,TRBD1,.,CASSPGQGTDTQYF,TGCGCCAGCAGCCCGGGACAGGGCACAGATACGCAGTATTTT
TRBJ1-1,TRBV20-1,.,.,CSARGEAFF,TGCAGTGCTAGAGGGGAAGCTTTCTTT
TRBJ2-7,TRBV6-1,TRBD1,few,CASRGGQGSYEQYF,TGTGCCAGCAGGGGGGGACAGGGGAGCTACGAGCAGTACTTC
TRBJ1-1,TRBV18,.,.,CASSPSTNYNTEAFF,TGTGCCAGCTCACCATCTACCAATTACAACACTGAAGCTTTCTTT
TRBJ1-1,TRBV7-6,TRBD1,.,CASSSYTGATEAFF,TGTGCCAGCAGCTCGTATACAGGGGCCACTGAAGCTTTCTTT
TRBJ1-2,TRBV18,TRBD1,.,CASSLRTGEYSGYTF,TGTGCCAGCTCACTACGGACAGGGGAGTACTCTGGCTACACCTTC
TRBJ2-1,TRBV7-9,TRBD2,few,CASSLRLAAYNEQFF,TGTGCCAGCAGCTTAAGACTAGCGGCATACAATGAGCAGTTCTTC